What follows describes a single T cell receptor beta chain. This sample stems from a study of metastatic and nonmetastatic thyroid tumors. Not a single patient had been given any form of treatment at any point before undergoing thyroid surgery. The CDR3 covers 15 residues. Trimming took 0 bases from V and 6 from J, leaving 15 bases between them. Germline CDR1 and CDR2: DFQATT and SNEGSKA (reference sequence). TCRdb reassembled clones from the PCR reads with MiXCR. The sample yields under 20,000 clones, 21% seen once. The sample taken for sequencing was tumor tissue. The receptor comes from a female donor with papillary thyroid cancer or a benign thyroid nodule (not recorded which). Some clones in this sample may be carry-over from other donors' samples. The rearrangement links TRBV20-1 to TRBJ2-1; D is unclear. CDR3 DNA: TGCAGTGCTAGAGATGGCAGGCTGTCTCTCAATGAGCAGTTCTTC. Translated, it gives CSARDGRLSLNEQFF.